A single T cell receptor beta chain is shown here with its context. From germline, CDR1 is MNHEY and CDR2 SVGAGI. The J segment lost 5 bases and the V segment lost 6 bases, leaving 7 bases of the junction unmatched. This CDR3 spans 15 amino acids. This sample was included in a study of T cells after yellow fever vaccination. In making TCR cDNA, 5'RACE template switching added a universal primer site and UMIs to it. TCRdb reprocessed the 5' RACE reads via MiXCR and lists one record per CDR3 protein. The sample shows some 300,000 distinct CDR3 sequences, 8.5% to 10% of them seen only once. The source material was CD4+ T cells sorted from PBMCs, sampled 5 days after the yellow fever booster vaccination. The clonotype comes from a man aged 18 to 30 who received the YFV17D yellow fever vaccine. This chain uses TRBV6-5 with TRBJ2-5; 12 positions match TRBD1. DNA for the CDR3: TGTGCCAGCAGACCCCGGGACAGGGGGCAGGAGACCCAGTACTTC. Translation gives CASRPRDRGQETQYF.